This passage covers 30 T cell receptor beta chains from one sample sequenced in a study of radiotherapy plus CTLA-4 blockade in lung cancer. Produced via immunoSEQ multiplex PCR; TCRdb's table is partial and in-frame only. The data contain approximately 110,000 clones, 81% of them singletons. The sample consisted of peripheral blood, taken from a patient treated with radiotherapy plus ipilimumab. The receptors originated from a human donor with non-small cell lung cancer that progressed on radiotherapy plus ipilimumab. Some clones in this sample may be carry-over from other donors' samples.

This CDR3 is CASSLTRRRQGVDGYTF. CDR3 bases: TGTGCCAGCAGCTTGACCCGGCGGAGACAGGGGGTTGATGGCTACACCTTC. The chain carries TRBV5-6 and TRBJ1-2; 9 bases match TRBD1. CDR3 length equals 17 residues. Per germline, CDR1 SGHDT and CDR2 YYEEEE. The J segment lost 6 bases and the V segment lost 1 base, leaving 13 bases of the junction unmatched.

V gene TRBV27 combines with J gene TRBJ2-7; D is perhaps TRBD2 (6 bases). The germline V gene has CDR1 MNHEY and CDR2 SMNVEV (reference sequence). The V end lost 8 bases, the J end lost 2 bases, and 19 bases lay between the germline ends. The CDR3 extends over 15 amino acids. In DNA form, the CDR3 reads TGTGCCAGCGCCCGGCGGGGCCTCCCCACCTACGAGCAGTACTTC. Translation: CASARRGLPTYEQYF.

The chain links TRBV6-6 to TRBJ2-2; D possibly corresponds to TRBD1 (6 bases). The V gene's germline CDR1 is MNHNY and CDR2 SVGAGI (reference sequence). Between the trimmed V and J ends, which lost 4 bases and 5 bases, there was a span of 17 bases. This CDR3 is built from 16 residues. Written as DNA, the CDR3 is TGTGCCAGCAGTTTGAGTACAGGGATGAAAACCGGGGAGCTGTTTTTT. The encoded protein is CASSLSTGMKTGELFF.

CDR3 nucleotides: TGTGCCAGCAGTGAAGGAGGGGAGGCCAATCAGCCCCAGCATTTT. Amino acids: CASSEGGEANQPQHF. The chain recombines TRBV6-1 with TRBJ1-5, with a tentative D call TRBD1 (5 bases). Trimming left V 1 base short and J 3 bases short, with 10 bases between. The germline gives CDR1 MNHNS, CDR2 SASEGT. The length of the CDR3 is 15 residues.

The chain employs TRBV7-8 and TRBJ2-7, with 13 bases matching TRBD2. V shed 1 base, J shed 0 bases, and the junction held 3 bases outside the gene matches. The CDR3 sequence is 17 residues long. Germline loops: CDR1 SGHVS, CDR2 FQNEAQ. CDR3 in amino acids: CASSLGLAGGFSYEQYF. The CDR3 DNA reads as TGTGCCAGCAGCTTAGGACTAGCGGGGGGATTCTCCTACGAGCAGTACTTC.

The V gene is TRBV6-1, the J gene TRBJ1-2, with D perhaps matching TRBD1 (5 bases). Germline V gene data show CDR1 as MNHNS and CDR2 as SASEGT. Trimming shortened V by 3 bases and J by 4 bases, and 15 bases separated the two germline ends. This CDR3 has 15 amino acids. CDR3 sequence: CASSDVGRISYGYTF. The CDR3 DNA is TGTGCCAGCAGTGATGTGGGGCGGATCTCCTATGGCTACACCTTC.

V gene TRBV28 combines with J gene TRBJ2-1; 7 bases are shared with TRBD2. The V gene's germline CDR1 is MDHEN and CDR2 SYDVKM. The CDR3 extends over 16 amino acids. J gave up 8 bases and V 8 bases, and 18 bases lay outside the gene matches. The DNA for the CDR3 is TGTGCCAGCGGAGGGGCAGGACTAGGGTTCGCCGATGAGCAGTTCTTC. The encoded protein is CASGGAGLGFADEQFF.

CDR3 nucleotides: TGTGCCAGCTCACCGGACAGGGGGCTAGGTGGAAACACCATATATTTT. This sequence encodes CASSPDRGLGGNTIYF. The chain uses TRBV18 and TRBJ1-3, with 11 bases identical to TRBD1. CDR1 KGHSH and CDR2 LQKENI come from the germline V gene. CDR3 length: 16 amino acids. V lost 3 bases to trimming and J lost 3 bases; unmatched junction nucleotides: 4.

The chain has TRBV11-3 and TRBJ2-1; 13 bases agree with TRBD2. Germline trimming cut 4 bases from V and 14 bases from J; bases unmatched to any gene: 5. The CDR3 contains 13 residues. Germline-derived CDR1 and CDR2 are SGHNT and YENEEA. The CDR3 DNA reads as TGTGCCAGCAGCTGGACTAGCGGGGGCTTAAAGTTCTTC. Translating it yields CASSWTSGGLKFF.

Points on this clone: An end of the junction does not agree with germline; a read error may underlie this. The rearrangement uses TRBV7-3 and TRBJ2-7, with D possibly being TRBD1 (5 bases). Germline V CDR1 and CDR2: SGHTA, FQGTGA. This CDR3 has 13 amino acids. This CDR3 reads CASSFTLGAEPSF. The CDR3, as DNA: TGTGCCAGCAGCTTTACCCTTGGGGCGGAACCATCCTTC.

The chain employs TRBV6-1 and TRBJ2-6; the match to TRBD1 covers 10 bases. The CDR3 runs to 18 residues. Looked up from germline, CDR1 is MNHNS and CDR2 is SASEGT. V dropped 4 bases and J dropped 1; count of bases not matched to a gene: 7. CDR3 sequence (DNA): TGTGCCAGCAGTGCTCGTGGGACAGGGGAATCTGGGGCCAACGTCCTGACTTTC. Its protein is CASSARGTGESGANVLTF.

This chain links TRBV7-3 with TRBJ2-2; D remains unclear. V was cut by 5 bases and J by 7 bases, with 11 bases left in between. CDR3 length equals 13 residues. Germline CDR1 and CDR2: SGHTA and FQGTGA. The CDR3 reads CASSQIPDGELFF. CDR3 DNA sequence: TGTGCCAGCAGCCAGATCCCTGACGGGGAGCTGTTTTTT.

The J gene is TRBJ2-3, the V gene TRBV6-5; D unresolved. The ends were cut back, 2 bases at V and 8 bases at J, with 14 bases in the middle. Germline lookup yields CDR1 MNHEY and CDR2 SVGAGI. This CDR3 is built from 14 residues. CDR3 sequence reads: CASSYAITSGTQYF. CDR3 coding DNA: TGTGCCAGCAGTTACGCTATAACCAGTGGTACGCAGTATTTT.

CDR3 DNA sequence: TGCGCCAGCAGCCAAGAGCTGGGGGGACTTAATGAAAAACTGTTTTTT. The encoded protein is CASSQELGGLNEKLFF. The V gene is TRBV4-3, the J gene TRBJ1-4, with D possibly being TRBD1 (5 bases). Germline CDR1 reads LGHNA; CDR2 reads YSLEER. Deletions cut 0 bases from V and 4 bases from J, with 12 bases between. CDR3 length: 16 amino acids.

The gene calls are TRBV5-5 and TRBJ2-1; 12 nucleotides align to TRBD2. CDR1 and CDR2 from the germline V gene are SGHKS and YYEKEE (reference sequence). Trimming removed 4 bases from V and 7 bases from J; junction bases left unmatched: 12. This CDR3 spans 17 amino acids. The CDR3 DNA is TGTGCCAGCAGCAAGCCCCTACTAGCGGGGGGCCCTAATGAGCAGTTCTTC. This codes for CASSKPLLAGGPNEQFF. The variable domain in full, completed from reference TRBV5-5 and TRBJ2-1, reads DAGVTQSPTHLIKTRGQQVTLRCSPISGHKSVSWYQQVLGQGPQFIFQYYEKEERGRGNFPDRFSARQFPNYSSELNVNALLLGDSALYLCASSKPLLAGGPNEQFFGPGTRLTVL.

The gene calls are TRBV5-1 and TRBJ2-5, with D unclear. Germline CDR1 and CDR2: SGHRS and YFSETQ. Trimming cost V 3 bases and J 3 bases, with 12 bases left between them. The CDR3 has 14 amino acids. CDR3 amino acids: CASSSPPDKETQYF. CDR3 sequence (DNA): TGCGCCAGCAGCTCCCCCCCGGATAAAGAGACCCAGTACTTC.

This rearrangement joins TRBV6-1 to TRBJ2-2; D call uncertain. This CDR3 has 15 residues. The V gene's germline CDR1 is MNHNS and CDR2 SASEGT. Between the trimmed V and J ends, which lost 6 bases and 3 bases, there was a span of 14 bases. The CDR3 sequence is CASRIQVTHTGELFF. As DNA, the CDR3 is TGTGCCAGCAGGATTCAGGTCACGCACACCGGGGAGCTGTTTTTT.

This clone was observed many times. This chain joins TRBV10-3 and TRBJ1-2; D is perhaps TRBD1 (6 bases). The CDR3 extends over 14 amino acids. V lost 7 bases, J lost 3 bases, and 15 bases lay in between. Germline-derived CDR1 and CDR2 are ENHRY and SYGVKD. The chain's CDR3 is CAITRDRTHYGYTF. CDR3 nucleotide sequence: TGTGCCATCACCCGAGACAGGACGCACTATGGCTACACCTTC.

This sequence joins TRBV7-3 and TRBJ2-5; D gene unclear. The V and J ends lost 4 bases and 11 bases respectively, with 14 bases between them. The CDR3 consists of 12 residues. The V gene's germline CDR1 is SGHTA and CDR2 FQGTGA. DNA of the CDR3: TGTGCCAGCAGCTCCGACCGTGGGAAGCAGTACTTC. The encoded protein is CASSSDRGKQYF.

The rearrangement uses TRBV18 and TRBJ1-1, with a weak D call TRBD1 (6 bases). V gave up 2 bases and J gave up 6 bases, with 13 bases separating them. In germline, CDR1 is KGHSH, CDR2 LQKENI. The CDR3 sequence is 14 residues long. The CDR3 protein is CASSPTEGGPEAFF. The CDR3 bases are TGTGCCAGCTCACCAACAGAGGGGGGACCTGAAGCTTTCTTT.

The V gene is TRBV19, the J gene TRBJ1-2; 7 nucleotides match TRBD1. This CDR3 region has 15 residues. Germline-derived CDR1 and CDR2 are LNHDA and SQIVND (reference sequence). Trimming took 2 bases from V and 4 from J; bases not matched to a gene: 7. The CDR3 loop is CASSITGDLSYGYTF. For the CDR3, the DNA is TGTGCCAGTAGTATAACAGGGGACCTTAGCTATGGCTACACCTTC.

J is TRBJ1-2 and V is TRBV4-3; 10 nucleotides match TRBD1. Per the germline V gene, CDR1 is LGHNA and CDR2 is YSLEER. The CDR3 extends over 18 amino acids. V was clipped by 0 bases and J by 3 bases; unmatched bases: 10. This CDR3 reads CASSQEIDRTGGYYGYTF. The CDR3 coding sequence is TGCGCCAGCAGCCAAGAAATAGACAGGACAGGGGGGTACTATGGCTACACCTTC.

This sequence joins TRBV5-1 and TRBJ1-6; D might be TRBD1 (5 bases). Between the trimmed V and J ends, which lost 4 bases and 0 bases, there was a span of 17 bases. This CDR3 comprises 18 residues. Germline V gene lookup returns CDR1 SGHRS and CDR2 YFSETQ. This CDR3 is CASSLTVGGSSYNSPLHF. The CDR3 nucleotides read TGCGCCAGCAGCCTAACAGTCGGGGGGAGCTCCTATAATTCACCCCTCCACTTT.

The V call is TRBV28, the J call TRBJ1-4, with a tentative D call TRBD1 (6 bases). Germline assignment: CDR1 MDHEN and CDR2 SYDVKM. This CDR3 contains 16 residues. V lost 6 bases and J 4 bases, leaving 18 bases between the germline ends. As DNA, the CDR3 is TGTGCCAGCAGCGATAAAACAGGGACGTATAATGAAAAACTGTTTTTT. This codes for CASSDKTGTYNEKLFF.

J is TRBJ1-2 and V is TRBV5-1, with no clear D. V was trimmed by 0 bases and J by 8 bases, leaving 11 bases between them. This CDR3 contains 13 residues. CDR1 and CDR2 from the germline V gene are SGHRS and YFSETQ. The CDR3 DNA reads TGCGCCAGCAGCTTGGGGGCAGTACAAGGCTACACCTTC. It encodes CASSLGAVQGYTF.

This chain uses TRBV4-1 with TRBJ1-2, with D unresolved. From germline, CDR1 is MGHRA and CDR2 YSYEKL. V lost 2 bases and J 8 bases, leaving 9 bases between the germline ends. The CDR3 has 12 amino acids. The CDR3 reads CASSQNRRGYTF. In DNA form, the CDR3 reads TGCGCCAGCAGCCAAAACCGCCGGGGCTACACCTTC.

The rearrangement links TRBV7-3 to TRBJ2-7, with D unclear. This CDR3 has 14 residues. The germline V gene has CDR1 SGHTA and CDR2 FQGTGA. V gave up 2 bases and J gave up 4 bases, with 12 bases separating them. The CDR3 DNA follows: TGTGCCAGCAGCTTATCTGGGATCTGGTACGAGCAGTACTTC. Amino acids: CASSLSGIWYEQYF. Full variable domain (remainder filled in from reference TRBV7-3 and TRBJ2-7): GAGVSQTPSNKVTEKGKYVELRCDPISGHTALYWYRQSLGQGPEFLIYFQGTGAADDSGLPNDRFFAVRPEGSVSTLKIQRTERGDSAVYLCASSLSGIWYEQYFGPGTRLTVT.

CDR3 protein: CASGLAGQETQYF. CDR3 sequence (DNA): TGTGCCAGCGGACTAGCGGGGCAAGAGACCCAGTACTTC. The chain couples TRBV7-3 to TRBJ2-5, with 12 bases lining up with TRBD2. Germline CDR1 SGHTA, CDR2 FQGTGA. Trimming removed 8 bases from V and 2 bases from J; junction bases left unmatched: 0. The CDR3 spans 13 residues.

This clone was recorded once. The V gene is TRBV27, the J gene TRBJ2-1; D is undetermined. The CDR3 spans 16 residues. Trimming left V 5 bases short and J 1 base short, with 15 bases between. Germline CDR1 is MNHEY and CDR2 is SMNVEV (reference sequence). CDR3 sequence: CASSLPGGPSYNEQFF. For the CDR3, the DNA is TGTGCCAGCAGTCTCCCAGGTGGGCCTTCCTACAATGAGCAGTTCTTC.

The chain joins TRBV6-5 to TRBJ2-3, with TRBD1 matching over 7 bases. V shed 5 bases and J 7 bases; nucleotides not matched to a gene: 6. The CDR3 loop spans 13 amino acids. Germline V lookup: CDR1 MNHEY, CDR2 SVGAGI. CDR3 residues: CASSVRGSNTQYF. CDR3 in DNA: TGTGCCAGCAGTGTCAGGGGGTCCAATACGCAGTATTTT.